This T cell receptor beta chain was recovered during a study of CD8+CD57+ T cells in acquired aplastic anemia. For the study at large: The sorted CD4+ and CD8+ cells yielded an average roughly 3 ug of DNA.

The CDR3 is made up of 17 amino acids. V dropped 4 bases and J dropped 7; count of bases not matched to a gene: 11. Germline CDR1 and CDR2: SGDLS and YYNGEE. According to the study, genomic DNA was the template for TCR beta VDJ and CDR3 profiling. TCRdb used MiXCR to reprocess the reads, holding one entry per CDR3 protein. Of over 250,000 distinct CDR3 sequences detected, under 65% appear once; the ten largest clones hold 1% to 1.5%. Before being chosen for sequencing, patients had shown CD8+CD57+ cell expansion by flow cytometry. The sample comprised sorted CD4+, CD8+, or CD8+CD57+ T cells (not recorded which) from PBMCs. This sequence originates from a human donor with aplastic anemia. The chain is built from TRBV9 and TRBJ1-6; TRBD1 matches 10 bases. CDR3 protein: CASSQGGTGASNSPLHF. CDR3 coding DNA: TGTGCCAGCAGCCAAGGGGGGACAGGGGCCTCCAATTCACCCCTCCACTTT.